The rows below give T cell receptor beta chains drawn from one sample of a study of control samples from healthy donors and cancer patients. Only in-frame clones appear in the TCRdb table, and some are missing; sequencing was by immunoSEQ multiplex PCR. Here the sample spans around 71,000 clones, 90% being singletons. The sample comprised PBMCs. Receptors were obtained from a woman in her 50s with colorectal cancer. Both conserved end residues are part of each CDR3. A D gene is named only where the DNA matches it firmly. A row's size may be missing; if present it is once, few, many or a size class.

d_call: TRBD1
v_call: TRBV15
clone_size: -
j_call: TRBJ2-7
cdr3_aa: CATSRGRDSYEQYF
cdr3_nt: TGTGCCACCAGCAGAGGCCGGGACAGCTACGAGCAGTACTTC

d_call: TRBD2
v_call: TRBV2
clone_size: -
j_call: TRBJ2-5
cdr3_aa: CASSGTSGDETQYF
cdr3_nt: TGTGCCAGCAGTGGTACTAGCGGGGATGAGACCCAGTACTTC

d_call: TRBD2
v_call: TRBV4-2
clone_size: -
j_call: TRBJ2-7
cdr3_aa: CASSQAGLAGVYEQYF
cdr3_nt: TGTGCCAGCAGCCAAGCCGGACTAGCGGGAGTCTACGAGCAGTACTTC

d_call: TRBD1
v_call: TRBV10-3
clone_size: -
j_call: TRBJ1-5
cdr3_aa: CAISESTGGNQPQHF
cdr3_nt: TGTGCCATCAGTGAGTCGACAGGGGGCAATCAGCCCCAGCATTTT

d_call: -
v_call: TRBV9
clone_size: -
j_call: TRBJ1-5
cdr3_aa: CASSANPGSGQPQHF
cdr3_nt: TGTGCCAGCAGCGCAAATCCAGGGTCGGGTCAGCCCCAGCATTTT

d_call: -
v_call: TRBV6-1
clone_size: -
j_call: TRBJ1-5
cdr3_aa: CASSEVTWGRQPQHF
cdr3_nt: TGTGCCAGCAGTGAAGTCACATGGGGGAGGCAGCCCCAGCATTTT

d_call: -
v_call: TRBV5-1
clone_size: -
j_call: TRBJ2-7
cdr3_aa: CASSSPRDGNMAEQYF
cdr3_nt: TGCGCCAGCAGCTCTCCCCGGGACGGGAATATGGCCGAGCAGTACTTC

d_call: -
v_call: TRBV19
clone_size: -
j_call: TRBJ1-2
cdr3_aa: CASSKDLSDYGYTF
cdr3_nt: TGTGCCAGTAGTAAGGACCTATCGGACTATGGCTACACCTTC

d_call: -
v_call: TRBV6-5
clone_size: -
j_call: TRBJ1-1
cdr3_aa: CASMRAEAFF
cdr3_nt: TGTGCCAGCATGCGCGCTGAAGCTTTCTTT

d_call: -
v_call: TRBV9
clone_size: -
j_call: TRBJ2-5
cdr3_aa: CASSVDPQGLGTQYF
cdr3_nt: TGTGCCAGCAGCGTTGACCCCCAGGGGTTAGGGACCCAGTACTTC

d_call: -
v_call: TRBV6-5
clone_size: few
j_call: TRBJ2-3
cdr3_aa: CASSYVGNRDTQYF
cdr3_nt: TGTGCCAGCAGTTACGTTGGCAACAGAGATACGCAGTATTTT

d_call: TRBD1
v_call: TRBV9
clone_size: -
j_call: TRBJ1-2
cdr3_aa: CASSEFGQGPSNYGYTF
cdr3_nt: TGTGCCAGCAGCGAATTCGGACAGGGACCTTCTAACTATGGCTACACCTTC

d_call: -
v_call: TRBV3-1/TRBV3-2
clone_size: -
j_call: TRBJ1-1
cdr3_aa: CASSQDHNWDGDTEAFF
cdr3_nt: TGTGCCAGCAGCCAAGATCATAACTGGGACGGCGACACTGAAGCTTTCTTT

d_call: -
v_call: TRBV6-6
clone_size: -
j_call: TRBJ1-2
cdr3_aa: CASSPGPTRTHGYTF
cdr3_nt: TGTGCCAGCAGTCCCGGGCCCACAAGGACCCATGGCTACACCTTC

d_call: -
v_call: TRBV27
clone_size: -
j_call: TRBJ2-2
cdr3_aa: CASSFLIPGELFF
cdr3_nt: TGTGCCAGCAGTTTTTTAATCCCCGGGGAGCTGTTTTTT

d_call: TRBD1
v_call: TRBV14
clone_size: -
j_call: TRBJ1-2
cdr3_aa: CASSLRTGGGYTF
cdr3_nt: TGTGCCAGCAGCCTTCGGACAGGTGGTGGCTACACCTTC

d_call: TRBD2
v_call: TRBV3-1/TRBV3-2
clone_size: -
j_call: TRBJ2-3
cdr3_aa: CASSRLADTSTDTQYF
cdr3_nt: TGTGCCAGCAGCCGACTAGCGGATACTAGCACAGATACGCAGTATTTT

d_call: TRBD2
v_call: TRBV6-2/TRBV6-3
clone_size: -
j_call: TRBJ2-5
cdr3_aa: CASSWTSGGTPQGTQYF
cdr3_nt: TGTGCCAGCAGTTGGACTAGCGGGGGGACCCCCCAAGGAACCCAGTACTTC

d_call: -
v_call: TRBV11-2
clone_size: -
j_call: TRBJ2-3
cdr3_aa: CASSSPSTSTDTQYF
cdr3_nt: TGTGCCAGCAGCTCCCCATCGACTAGCACAGATACGCAGTATTTT

d_call: -
v_call: TRBV30
clone_size: -
j_call: TRBJ1-4
cdr3_aa: CAWGDGTEKLFF
cdr3_nt: TGTGCCTGGGGAGATGGGACCGAAAAACTGTTTTTT

d_call: -
v_call: TRBV9
clone_size: -
j_call: TRBJ2-1
cdr3_aa: CASSPGGNEQFF
cdr3_nt: TGTGCCAGCAGCCCAGGGGGGAATGAGCAGTTCTTC

d_call: TRBD1
v_call: TRBV5-4
clone_size: once
j_call: TRBJ1-4
cdr3_aa: CASSSRDRGHDEKLFF
cdr3_nt: TGTGCCAGCAGCTCCCGGGACAGGGGGCATGATGAAAAACTGTTTTTT

d_call: TRBD2
v_call: TRBV7-3
clone_size: -
j_call: TRBJ2-3
cdr3_aa: CASSLASGGSDTQYF
cdr3_nt: TGTGCCAGCAGCTTGGCTAGCGGGGGGTCAGATACGCAGTATTTT

d_call: TRBD2
v_call: TRBV27
clone_size: -
j_call: TRBJ2-1
cdr3_aa: CASSSRRRTSGGHSYNEQFF
cdr3_nt: TGTGCCAGCAGTTCCAGACGTCGGACTAGCGGGGGGCACTCCTACAATGAGCAGTTCTTC

d_call: -
v_call: TRBV12-5
clone_size: -
j_call: TRBJ1-1
cdr3_aa: CASGLWQGRTEAFF
cdr3_nt: TGTGCTAGTGGTTTGTGGCAGGGACGAACTGAAGCTTTCTTT

d_call: -
v_call: TRBV7-9
clone_size: few
j_call: TRBJ2-7
cdr3_aa: CASSLGVGDLTYEQYF
cdr3_nt: TGTGCCAGCAGCTTAGGTGTAGGCGATCTTACCTACGAGCAGTACTTC

d_call: TRBD2
v_call: TRBV4-2
clone_size: -
j_call: TRBJ2-3
cdr3_aa: CASSQDRAGTSGTDTQYF
cdr3_nt: TGTGCCAGCAGCCAAGATCGGGCCGGGACTAGCGGAACAGATACGCAGTATTTT

d_call: -
v_call: TRBV9
clone_size: -
j_call: TRBJ2-2
cdr3_aa: CASSVGHGNEPGELFF
cdr3_nt: TGTGCCAGCAGTGTAGGTCATGGAAACGAACCCGGGGAGCTGTTTTTT

d_call: -
v_call: TRBV10-3
clone_size: once
j_call: TRBJ2-7
cdr3_aa: CAISESTYEQYF
cdr3_nt: TGTGCCATCAGTGAGTCAACCTACGAGCAGTACTTC

d_call: -
v_call: TRBV19
clone_size: -
j_call: TRBJ1-3
cdr3_aa: CASGQGPGNTIYF
cdr3_nt: TGTGCCAGTGGGCAGGGCCCCGGAAACACCATATATTTT

d_call: TRBD2
v_call: TRBV7-9
clone_size: -
j_call: TRBJ2-3
cdr3_aa: CASSSTSEDTQYF
cdr3_nt: TGTGCCAGCAGCTCGACTAGCGAAGATACGCAGTATTTT

d_call: -
v_call: TRBV13
clone_size: -
j_call: TRBJ2-6
cdr3_aa: CASSPPRLTIYSGANVLTF
cdr3_nt: TGTGCCAGCAGCCCACCCCGGCTAACAATATACTCTGGGGCCAACGTCCTGACTTTC

d_call: -
v_call: TRBV25-1
clone_size: -
j_call: TRBJ2-1
cdr3_aa: CASAGPGPGEQFF
cdr3_nt: TGTGCCAGTGCAGGGCCCGGGCCGGGTGAGCAGTTCTTC

d_call: -
v_call: TRBV6-5
clone_size: -
j_call: TRBJ2-7
cdr3_aa: CASGVNGLVDEQYF
cdr3_nt: TGTGCCAGTGGTGTAAACGGGCTCGTCGACGAGCAGTACTTC

d_call: -
v_call: TRBV12-3/TRBV12-4
clone_size: -
j_call: TRBJ2-7
cdr3_aa: CASGGSSYEQYF
cdr3_nt: TGTGCCAGCGGCGGCAGCTCCTACGAGCAGTACTTC

d_call: -
v_call: TRBV28
clone_size: -
j_call: TRBJ2-5
cdr3_aa: CASSLGAIVQRETQYF
cdr3_nt: TGTGCCAGCAGTTTGGGGGCAATCGTTCAAAGAGAGACCCAGTACTTC

d_call: -
v_call: TRBV2
clone_size: -
j_call: TRBJ1-1
cdr3_aa: CASSEGFPGNTEAFF
cdr3_nt: TGTGCCAGCAGTGAGGGTTTTCCTGGGAACACTGAAGCTTTCTTT

d_call: -
v_call: TRBV19
clone_size: -
j_call: TRBJ2-3
cdr3_aa: CVSRREEGTDTQYF
cdr3_nt: TGTGTCAGCCGAAGGGAGGAGGGCACAGATACGCAGTATTTT